This TCR beta chain was documented in a study of blood T cells in healthy people across ages. A second PCR of 7 to 11 cycles used a sample-barcoded 5' primer and a J-beta primer mix. MiXCR, applied by TCRdb to the 5' RACE reads, yields one record per CDR3 protein. The sample comprises 700,000 to 900,000 distinct CDR3 sequences, roughly 26% of which are singletons, and around 2.9% rests with the top ten. With 2 bases clipped from V and 3 bases from J, the junction kept 12 bases outside the gene matches. The CDR3 loop spans 18 amino acids. Germline lookup yields CDR1 SGHTA and CDR2 FQGTGA. These data are also associated with another study on T cells of mothers and their children. As that report states: Related and unrelated pairs show similar shaping of TCR recombination output by thymic selection.

Sequencing used blood. The rearrangement joins TRBV7-3 to TRBJ2-3; 9 nucleotides agree with TRBD1. This sequence originates from a boy younger than 18 in good health. The CDR3 here is CASSLYSLRDRETDTQYF. CDR3 bases: TGTGCCAGCAGCTTATATAGTTTAAGGGACAGGGAAACAGATACGCAGTATTTT.